The clone carrying this T cell receptor (beta chain) showed up just once. Antigen unknown. Repertoires were generated with immunoSEQ multiplex PCR, while TCRdb's copy carries only in-frame clones and drops some. There are almost 15,000 clones in the sample; more than 60% occur only once, and roughly 20% lies in the top ten. This sample is part of a study of vaccination effects on CD4 cells after COVID-19. Study-level information: Post-vaccine sampling took place a median of 72 days after the second dose. Broader study findings: Only 1 of 255 vaccine-induced clones from healthy vaccinees cross-reacted with common cold coronaviruses. Long after vaccination, the clones induced by infection and by vaccine shrank markedly in size.

The CDR3 runs to 16 residues. With 4 bases clipped from V and 5 bases from J, the junction kept 6 bases outside the gene matches. Germline V gene sequence: CDR1 SGHNT, CDR2 YYREEE (reference sequence). Sequencing in the ViraFEST assay came after antigen-specific CD4+ T cells had been expanded with viral peptide pools, which were used to stimulate PBMC. It was after around 10 days of culture that CD4+ T cells were isolated. All study participants received two doses of BNT162b2 or mRNA-1273 vaccine. The authors replaced half the medium with IL-2 medium on days 3 and 7. The sequences come from CD4+ T cells from PBMCs cultured with HCoV-NL63 spike peptides, collected after COVID-19 vaccination. The V and J genes are TRBV5-4 and TRBJ2-1; 13 bases fit TRBD2. This TCR was recovered from a human donor who received a COVID-19 vaccine. This CDR3 is CASSPRTSGSHNEQFF. For the CDR3, the DNA is TGTGCCAGCAGCCCTCGGACTAGCGGGAGCCACAATGAGCAGTTCTTC.